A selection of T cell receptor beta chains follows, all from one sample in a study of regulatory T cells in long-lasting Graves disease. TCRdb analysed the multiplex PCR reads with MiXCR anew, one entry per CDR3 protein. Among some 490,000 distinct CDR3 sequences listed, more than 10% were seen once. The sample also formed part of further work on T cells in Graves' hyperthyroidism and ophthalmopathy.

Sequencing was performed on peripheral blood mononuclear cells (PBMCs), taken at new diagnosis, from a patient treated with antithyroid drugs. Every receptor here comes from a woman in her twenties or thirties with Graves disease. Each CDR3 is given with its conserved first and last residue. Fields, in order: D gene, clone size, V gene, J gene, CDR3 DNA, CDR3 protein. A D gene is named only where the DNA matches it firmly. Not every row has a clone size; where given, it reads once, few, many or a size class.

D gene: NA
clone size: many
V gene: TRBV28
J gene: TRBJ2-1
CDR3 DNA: TGTGCCAGCAGTTGGTCCTACCAGAGCTCCTACAATGAGCAGTTCTTC
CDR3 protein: CASSWSYQSSYNEQFF

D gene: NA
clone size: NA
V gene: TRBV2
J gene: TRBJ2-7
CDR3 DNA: TGTGCCAGCAGTTCCCGGTTCAGAGGGACCTACGAGCAGTACTTC
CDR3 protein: CASSSRFRGTYEQYF

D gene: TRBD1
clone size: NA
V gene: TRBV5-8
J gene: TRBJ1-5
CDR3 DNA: TGTGCCAGCAGCTTGGACAGACAGGGGTCCCAGCATTTT
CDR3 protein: CASSLDRQGSQHF

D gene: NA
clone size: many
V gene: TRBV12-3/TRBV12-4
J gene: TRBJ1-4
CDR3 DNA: TGTGCCAGCGGGGGATTCATGAATGAAAAACTGTTTTTT
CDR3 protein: CASGGFMNEKLFF

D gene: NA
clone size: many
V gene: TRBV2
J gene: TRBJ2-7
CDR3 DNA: TGTGCCAGCAGTGAATCTCTCATTTACGAGCAGTACTTC
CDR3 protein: CASSESLIYEQYF

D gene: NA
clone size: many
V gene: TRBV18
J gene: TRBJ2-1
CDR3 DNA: TGTGCCAGCTCACCACATCTGGACAATGAGCAGTTCTTC
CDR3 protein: CASSPHLDNEQFF

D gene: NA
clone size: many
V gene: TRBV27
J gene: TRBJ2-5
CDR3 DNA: TGTGCCAGCAGTTCCGGGATAGCCCCTCGGGAGACCCAGTACTTC
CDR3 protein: CASSSGIAPRETQYF

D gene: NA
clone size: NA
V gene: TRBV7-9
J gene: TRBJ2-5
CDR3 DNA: TGTGCCAGCAGCTTAGAAGCGGTCCAAGAGACCCAGTACTTC
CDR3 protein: CASSLEAVQETQYF

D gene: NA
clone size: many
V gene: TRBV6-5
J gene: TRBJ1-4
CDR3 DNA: TGTGCCAGCAGTTTACAGGGTCTGCGGGAAAAACTGTTTTTT
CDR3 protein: CASSLQGLREKLFF

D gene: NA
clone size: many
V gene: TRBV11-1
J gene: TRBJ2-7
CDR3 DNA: TGTGCCAGCAGCGCCAATAGCGGTGCCTACGAGCAGTACTTC
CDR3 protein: CASSANSGAYEQYF

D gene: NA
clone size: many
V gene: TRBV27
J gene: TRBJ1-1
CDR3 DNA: TGTGCCAGCAGGAGTGGAAACACTGAAGCTTTCTTT
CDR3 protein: CASRSGNTEAFF

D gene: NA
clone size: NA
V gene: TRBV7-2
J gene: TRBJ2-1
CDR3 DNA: TGTGCCAGCAGCAACAATGGACTTGCTGAGCAGTTCTTC
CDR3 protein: CASSNNGLAEQFF

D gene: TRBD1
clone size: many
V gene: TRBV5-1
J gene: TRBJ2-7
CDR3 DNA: TGCGCCAGCAGCCGAGGGACAGGGGAATCCTACGAGCAGTACTTC
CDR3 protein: CASSRGTGESYEQYF

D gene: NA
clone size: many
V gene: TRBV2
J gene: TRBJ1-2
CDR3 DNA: TGTGCCAGCAGTGAAAGGGACGCTAACTATGGCTACACCTTC
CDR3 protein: CASSERDANYGYTF

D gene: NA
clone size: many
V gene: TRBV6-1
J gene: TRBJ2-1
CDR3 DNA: TGTGCCAGCAGTGAAGGTGACGGAGAGGGCAATGAGCAGTTCTTC
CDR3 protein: CASSEGDGEGNEQFF

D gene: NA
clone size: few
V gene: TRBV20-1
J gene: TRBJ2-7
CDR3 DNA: TGCAGTGCTTTGACCTCCCCGGGCACCTACGAGCAGTACTTC
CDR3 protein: CSALTSPGTYEQYF